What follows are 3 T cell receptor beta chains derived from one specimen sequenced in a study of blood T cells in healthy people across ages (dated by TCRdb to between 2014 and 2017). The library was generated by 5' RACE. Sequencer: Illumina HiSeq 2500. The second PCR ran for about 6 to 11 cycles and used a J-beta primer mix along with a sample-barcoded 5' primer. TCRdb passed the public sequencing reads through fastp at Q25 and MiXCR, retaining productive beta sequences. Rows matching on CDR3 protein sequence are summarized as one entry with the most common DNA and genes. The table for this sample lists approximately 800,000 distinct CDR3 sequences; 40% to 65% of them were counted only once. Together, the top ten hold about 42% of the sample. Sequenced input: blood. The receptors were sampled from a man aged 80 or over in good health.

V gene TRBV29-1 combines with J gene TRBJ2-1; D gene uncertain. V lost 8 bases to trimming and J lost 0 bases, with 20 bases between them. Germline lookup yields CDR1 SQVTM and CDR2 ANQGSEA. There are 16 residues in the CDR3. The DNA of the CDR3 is TGCAGCCCCAGAGCCATACCTAGGATCTCCTACAATGAGCAGTTCTTC. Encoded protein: CSPRAIPRISYNEQFF.

DNA of the CDR3: TGCAGTGCTACCCTGGGCGAGGGGCGTCAAGAGACCCAGTACTTC. Translating it yields CSATLGEGRQETQYF. The chain is built from TRBV20-1 and TRBJ2-5; TRBD1 or TRBD2 may be the D gene (5 bases each). V was trimmed by 4 bases and J by 2 bases, leaving 17 bases between them. CDR1 and CDR2 from the germline V gene are DFQATT and SNEGSKA (reference sequence). CDR3 length: 15 residues.

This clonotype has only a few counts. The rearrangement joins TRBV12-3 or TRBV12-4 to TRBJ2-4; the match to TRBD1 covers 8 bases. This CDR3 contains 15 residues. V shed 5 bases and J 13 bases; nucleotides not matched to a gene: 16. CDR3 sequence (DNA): TGTGCCAGCAGTCCCCGGGGGACAGGCCTCTTGGAGCAGTACTTC. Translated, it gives CASSPRGTGLLEQYF.